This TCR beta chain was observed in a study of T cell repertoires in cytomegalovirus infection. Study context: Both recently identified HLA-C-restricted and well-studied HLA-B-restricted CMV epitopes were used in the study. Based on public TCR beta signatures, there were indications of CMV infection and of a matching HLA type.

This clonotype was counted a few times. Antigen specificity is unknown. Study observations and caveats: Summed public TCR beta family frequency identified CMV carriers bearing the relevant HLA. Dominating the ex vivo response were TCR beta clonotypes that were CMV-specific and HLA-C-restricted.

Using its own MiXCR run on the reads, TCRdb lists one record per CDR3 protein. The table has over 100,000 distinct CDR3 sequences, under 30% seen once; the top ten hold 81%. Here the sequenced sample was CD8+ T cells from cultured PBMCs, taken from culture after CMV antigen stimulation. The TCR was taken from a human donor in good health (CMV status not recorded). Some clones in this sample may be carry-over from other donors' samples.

In DNA, the CDR3 is TGTGCCAGCAGCGTAGAAACAGGACGAACTAGCACAGATACGCAGTATTTT. Amino acids: CASSVETGRTSTDTQYF. The V gene is TRBV9, the J gene TRBJ2-3; TRBD1 is a possible D gene (5 bases). Germline V gives CDR1 SGDLS, CDR2 YYNGEE. V was cut by 0 bases and J by 0 bases, with 14 bases left in between. This CDR3 contains 17 residues.